One and the same sample provided the 9 T cell receptor beta chains below, sequenced in a study of CXCR3-negative and CXCR3-positive naive CD8 T cells. Study results and caveats: Naive cells with CXCR3 showed TRB CDR3s that were more hydrophobic than those in CXCR3-negative naive cells.

5' RACE with UMI labels generated the TRB cDNA libraries. After re-calling the 5' RACE reads, TCRdb lists one entry per CDR3 protein, DNA absent. The sample spans roughly 120,000 distinct CDR3 sequences; the ten largest clones claim about 0.54%. The antigens for these receptors are not known. The sequenced sample consisted of naive CXCR3+ CD8+ T cells from blood. Subset of the sample: CD45RO-CCR7+CD27+CD95- naive CD8+ T cells expressing CXCR3 (TNR3+). Receptors were obtained from a human donor in good health. Some clones in this sample may be carry-over from other donors' samples.

V usage is TRBV5-1 and J usage is TRBJ2-1; checking the TCRdb D call of TRBD2 is not possible without DNA. Germline V lookup: CDR1 SGHRS, CDR2 YFSETQ. This CDR3 comprises 15 residues. CDR3 sequence reads: CASSVAGGPYNEQFF.

V and J are TRBV15 and TRBJ2-1; TCRdb picks TRBD2, but there is no DNA to check that call. Germline-derived CDR1 and CDR2 are LNHNV and YYDKDF (reference sequence). This CDR3 comprises 15 residues. The CDR3 sequence: CATSRGREAPNEQFF.

This chain connects TRBV6-6 to TRBJ1-1. This CDR3 has 12 residues. Germline V gives CDR1 MNHNY, CDR2 SVGAGI (reference sequence). This chain's CDR3 is CASREVGTEAFF.

V gene TRBV6-5 combines with J gene TRBJ2-7; with no DNA, the TCRdb D assignment of TRBD2 cannot be verified. Germline V lookup: CDR1 MNHEY, CDR2 SVGAGI. The CDR3 has 14 amino acids. CDR3 in amino acids: CASSSTRRPDEQYF.

This chain joins TRBV29-1 and TRBJ2-3; TCRdb gives TRBD2 as the D gene, but with no DNA this cannot be confirmed. The CDR3 is made up of 16 amino acids. Germline values: CDR1 SQVTM, CDR2 ANQGSEA. This CDR3 is CSAVTQRKALTDTQYF.

The chain has TRBV5-6 and TRBJ2-1; TCRdb outputs TRBD1, but without DNA this stays unchecked. This CDR3 region has 18 residues. Per the germline V gene, CDR1 is SGHDT and CDR2 is YYEEEE. The CDR3 sequence is CASSLALTGTGTSNEQFF.

This chain connects TRBV11-2 to TRBJ2-5. Per the germline V gene, CDR1 is SGHAT and CDR2 is FQNNGV. The CDR3 has 14 amino acids. CDR3: CASSLDLGGETQYF.

The chain uses TRBV9 and TRBJ1-2. The CDR3 sequence is 13 residues long. The germline V gene has CDR1 SGDLS and CDR2 YYNGEE. CDR3: CASSVDGDYGYTF. Based on the CDR3 plus reference TRBV9 and TRBJ1-2, the full variable domain is DSGVTQTPKHLITATGQRVTLRCSPRSGDLSVYWYQQSLDQGLQFLIQYYNGEERAKGNILERFSAQQFPDLHSELNLSSLELGDSALYFCASSVDGDYGYTFGSGTRLTVV.

The chain has TRBV29-1 and TRBJ2-1; TCRdb returns TRBD1, unconfirmable since there is no DNA. CDR3 length: 14 residues. Germline CDR1 and CDR2: SQVTM and ANQGSEA. CDR3 sequence: CSVEVVGAGDEQFF.